This T cell receptor beta chain comes out of a study of T cells in localized non-small cell lung cancer. The study, taken as a whole, reports: There were a median 57 of the top 100 tumor clones appearing in adjacent lung.

Of note for this clone: Its target is not known.

Using immunoSEQ multiplex PCR, the repertoire was profiled, and TCRdb retains in-frame clones only, with some absent. The table includes roughly 31,000 clones, 70% to 90% detected once. Trimming cost V 2 bases and J 9 bases, with 22 bases left between them. Germline V CDR1 and CDR2: MNHEY, SMNVEV (reference sequence). This CDR3 has 16 amino acids. The genes are TRBV27 and TRBJ2-5; perhaps TRBD2 as D (6 bases). Sequencing was performed on peripheral blood, taken before any cancer treatment. This clonotype was sampled from a woman aged 35-75 years with stage I lung adenocarcinoma. CDR3 DNA sequence: TGTGCCAGCAGTTTACGCGGGACCGCTCTTATTTCGGCCCAGTACTTC. It is translated as CASSLRGTALISAQYF.